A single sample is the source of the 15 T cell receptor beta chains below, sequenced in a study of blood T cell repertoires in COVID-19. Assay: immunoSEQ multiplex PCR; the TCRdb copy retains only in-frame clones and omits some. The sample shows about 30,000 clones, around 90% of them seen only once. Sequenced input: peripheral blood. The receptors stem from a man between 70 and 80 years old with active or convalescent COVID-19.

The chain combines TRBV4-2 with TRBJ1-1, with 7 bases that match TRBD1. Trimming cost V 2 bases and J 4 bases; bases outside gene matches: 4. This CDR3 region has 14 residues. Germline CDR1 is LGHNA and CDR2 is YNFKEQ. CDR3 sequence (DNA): TGTGCCAGCAGCCAACAGGGGGAAGGCACTGAAGCTTTCTTT. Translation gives CASSQQGEGTEAFF.

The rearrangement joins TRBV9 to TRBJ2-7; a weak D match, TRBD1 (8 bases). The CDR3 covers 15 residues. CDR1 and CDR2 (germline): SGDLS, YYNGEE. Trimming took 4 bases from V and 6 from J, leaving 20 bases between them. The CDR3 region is CASSLQRDRSSEQYF. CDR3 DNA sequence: TGTGCCAGCAGCCTCCAGCGGGACAGGTCTTCCGAGCAGTACTTC. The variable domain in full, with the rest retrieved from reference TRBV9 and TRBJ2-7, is DSGVTQTPKHLITATGQRVTLRCSPRSGDLSVYWYQQSLDQGLQFLIQYYNGEERAKGNILERFSAQQFPDLHSELNLSSLELGDSALYFCASSLQRDRSSEQYFGPGTRLTVT.

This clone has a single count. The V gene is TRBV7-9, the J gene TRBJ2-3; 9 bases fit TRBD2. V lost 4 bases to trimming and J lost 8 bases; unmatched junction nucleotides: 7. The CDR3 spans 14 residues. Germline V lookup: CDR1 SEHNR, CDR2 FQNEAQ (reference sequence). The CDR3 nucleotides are TGTGCCAGCAGCTCAGCGGGGGGAGTAGGTACGCAGTATTTT. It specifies CASSSAGGVGTQYF.

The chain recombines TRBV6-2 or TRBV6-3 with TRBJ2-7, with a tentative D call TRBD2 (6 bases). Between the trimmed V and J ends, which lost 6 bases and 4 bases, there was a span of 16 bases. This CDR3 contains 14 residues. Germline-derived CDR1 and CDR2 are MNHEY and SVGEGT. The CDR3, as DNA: TGTGCCAGCAGCCACGCGCTTCGGGAGTACGAGCAGTACGTC. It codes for CASSHALREYEQYV.

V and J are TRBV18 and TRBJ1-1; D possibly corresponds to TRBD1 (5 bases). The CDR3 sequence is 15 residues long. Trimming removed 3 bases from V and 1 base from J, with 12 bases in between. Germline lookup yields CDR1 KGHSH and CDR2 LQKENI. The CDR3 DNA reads TGTGCCAGCTCACCGTCGAGGCAGGGGAACACTGAAGCTTTCTTT. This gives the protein CASSPSRQGNTEAFF.

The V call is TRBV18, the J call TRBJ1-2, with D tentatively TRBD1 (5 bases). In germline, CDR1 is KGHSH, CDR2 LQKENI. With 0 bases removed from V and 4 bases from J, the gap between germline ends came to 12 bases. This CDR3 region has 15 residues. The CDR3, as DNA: TGTGCCAGCTCACCACCATCGACAGTCTCCTATGGCTACACCTTC. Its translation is CASSPPSTVSYGYTF.

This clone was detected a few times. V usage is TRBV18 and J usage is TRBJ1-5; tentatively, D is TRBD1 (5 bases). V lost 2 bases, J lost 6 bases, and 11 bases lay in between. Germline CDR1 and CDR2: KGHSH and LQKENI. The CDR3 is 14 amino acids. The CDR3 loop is CASSPEQGGQPQHF. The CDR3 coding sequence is TGTGCCAGCTCACCAGAGCAGGGCGGTCAGCCCCAGCATTTT.

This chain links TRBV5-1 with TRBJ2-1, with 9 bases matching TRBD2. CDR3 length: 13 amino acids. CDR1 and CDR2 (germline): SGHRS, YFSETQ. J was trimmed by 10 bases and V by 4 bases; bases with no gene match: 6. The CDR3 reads CASSASGAGEQFF. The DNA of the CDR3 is TGCGCCAGCAGCGCTAGCGGGGCAGGAGAGCAGTTCTTC.

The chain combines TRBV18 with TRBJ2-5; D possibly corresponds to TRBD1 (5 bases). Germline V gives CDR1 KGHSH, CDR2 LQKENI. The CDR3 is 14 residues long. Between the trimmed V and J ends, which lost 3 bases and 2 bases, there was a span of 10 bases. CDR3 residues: CASSPTAGQETQYF. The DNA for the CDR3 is TGTGCCAGCTCACCGACAGCCGGGCAAGAGACCCAGTACTTC.

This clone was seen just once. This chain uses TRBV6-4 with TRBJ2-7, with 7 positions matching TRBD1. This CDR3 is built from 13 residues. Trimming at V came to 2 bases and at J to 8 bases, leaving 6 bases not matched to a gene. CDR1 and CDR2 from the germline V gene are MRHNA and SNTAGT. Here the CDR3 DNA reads TGTGCCAGCAGTGACCGGGACAGCTGGAAGCAGTACGTC. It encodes CASSDRDSWKQYV.

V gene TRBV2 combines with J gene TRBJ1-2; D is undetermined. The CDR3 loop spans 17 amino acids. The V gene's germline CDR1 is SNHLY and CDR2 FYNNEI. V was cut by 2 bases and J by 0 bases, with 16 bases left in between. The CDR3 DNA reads TGTGCCAGCAGTGAAAGCGGTATTTTGGGGACTAACTATGGCTACACCTTC. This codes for CASSESGILGTNYGYTF. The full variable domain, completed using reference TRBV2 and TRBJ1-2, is EPEVTQTPSHQVTQMGQEVILRCVPISNHLYFYWYRQILGQKVEFLVSFYNNEISEKSEIFDDQFSVERPDGSNFTLKIRSTKLEDSAMYFCASSESGILGTNYGYTFGSGTRLTVV.

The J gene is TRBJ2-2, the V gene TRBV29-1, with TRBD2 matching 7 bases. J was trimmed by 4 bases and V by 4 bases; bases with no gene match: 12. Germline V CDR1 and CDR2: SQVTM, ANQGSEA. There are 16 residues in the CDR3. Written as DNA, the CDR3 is TGCAGCGTTGCCCTGGGAGGGCTGGCGAGCACCGGGGAGCTGTTTTTT. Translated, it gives CSVALGGLASTGELFF.

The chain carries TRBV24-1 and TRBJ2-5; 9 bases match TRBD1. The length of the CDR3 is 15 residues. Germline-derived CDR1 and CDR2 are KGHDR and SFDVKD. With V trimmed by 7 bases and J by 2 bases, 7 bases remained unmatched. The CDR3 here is CATSGQGTAQETQYF. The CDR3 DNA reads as TGTGCCACCAGCGGACAGGGGACAGCTCAAGAGACCCAGTACTTC.

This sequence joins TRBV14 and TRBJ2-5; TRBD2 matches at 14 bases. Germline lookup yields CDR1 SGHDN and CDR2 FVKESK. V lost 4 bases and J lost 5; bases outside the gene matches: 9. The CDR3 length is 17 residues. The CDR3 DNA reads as TGTGCCAGCAGCCCCGGACTAGCGGGAGGATTGGTGGAGACCCAGTACTTC. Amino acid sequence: CASSPGLAGGLVETQYF.

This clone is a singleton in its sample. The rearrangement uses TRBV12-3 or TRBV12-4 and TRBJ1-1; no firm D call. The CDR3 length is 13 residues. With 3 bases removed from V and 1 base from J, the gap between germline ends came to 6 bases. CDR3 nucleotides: TGTGCCAGCAGTTTGCAACAGAACACTGAAGCTTTCTTT. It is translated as CASSLQQNTEAFF.